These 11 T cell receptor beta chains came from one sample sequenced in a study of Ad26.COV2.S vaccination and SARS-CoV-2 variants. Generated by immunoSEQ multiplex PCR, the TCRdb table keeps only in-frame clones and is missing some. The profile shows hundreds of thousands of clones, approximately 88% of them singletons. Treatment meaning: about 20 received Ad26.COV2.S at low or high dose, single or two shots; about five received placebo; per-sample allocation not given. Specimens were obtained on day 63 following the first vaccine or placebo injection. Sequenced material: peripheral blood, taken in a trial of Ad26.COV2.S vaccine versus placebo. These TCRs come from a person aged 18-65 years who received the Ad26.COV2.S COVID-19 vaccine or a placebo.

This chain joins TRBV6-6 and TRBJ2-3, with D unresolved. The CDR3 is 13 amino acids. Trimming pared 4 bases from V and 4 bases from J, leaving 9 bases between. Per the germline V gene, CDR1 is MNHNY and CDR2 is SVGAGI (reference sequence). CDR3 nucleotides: TGTGCCAGCAGTTCATCGAACCCAGATACGCAGTATTTT. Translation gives CASSSSNPDTQYF.

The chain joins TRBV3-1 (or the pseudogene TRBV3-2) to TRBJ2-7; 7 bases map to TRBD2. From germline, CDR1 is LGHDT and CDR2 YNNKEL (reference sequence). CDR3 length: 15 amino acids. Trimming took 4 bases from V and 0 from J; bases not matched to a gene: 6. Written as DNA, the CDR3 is TGTGCCAGCAGCCGGCGACTAGCTCCCTCCTACGAGCAGTACTTC. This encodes CASSRRLAPSYEQYF.

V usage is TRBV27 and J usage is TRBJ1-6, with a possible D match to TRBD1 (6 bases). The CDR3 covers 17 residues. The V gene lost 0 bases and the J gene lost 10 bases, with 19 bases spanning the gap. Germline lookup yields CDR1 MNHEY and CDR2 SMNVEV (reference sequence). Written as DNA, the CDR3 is TGTGCCAGCAGTTTATCAGGCGCAGGGGCGGGTGGGTCACCCCTCCACTTT. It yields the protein CASSLSGAGAGGSPLHF.

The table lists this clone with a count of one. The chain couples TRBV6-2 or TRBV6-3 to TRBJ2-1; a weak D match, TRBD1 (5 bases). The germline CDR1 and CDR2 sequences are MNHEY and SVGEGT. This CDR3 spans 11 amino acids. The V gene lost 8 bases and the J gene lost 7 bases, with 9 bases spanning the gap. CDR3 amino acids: CASGQGNEQFF. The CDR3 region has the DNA TGTGCCAGCGGCCAGGGTAATGAGCAGTTCTTC.

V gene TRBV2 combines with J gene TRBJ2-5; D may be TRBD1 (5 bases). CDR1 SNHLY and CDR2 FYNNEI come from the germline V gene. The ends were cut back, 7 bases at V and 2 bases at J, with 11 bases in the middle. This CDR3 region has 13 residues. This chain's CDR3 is CASIGNRQETQYF. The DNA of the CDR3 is TGTGCCAGCATTGGGAACAGGCAAGAGACCCAGTACTTC.

Written as DNA, the CDR3 is TGTGCCAGCAGTGAGTGGGCAGGGGTTAACTATGGCTACACCTTC. Its translation: CASSEWAGVNYGYTF. This chain links TRBV2 with TRBJ1-2; D may be TRBD1 (6 bases). The V gene lost 3 bases and the J gene lost 1 base, with 12 bases spanning the gap. Germline V gene sequence: CDR1 SNHLY, CDR2 FYNNEI. The CDR3 extends over 15 amino acids.

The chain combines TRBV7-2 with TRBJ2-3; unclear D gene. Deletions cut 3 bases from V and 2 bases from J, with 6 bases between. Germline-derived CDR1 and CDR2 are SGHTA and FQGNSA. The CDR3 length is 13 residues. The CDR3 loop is CASSLIYTDTQYF. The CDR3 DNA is TGTGCCAGCAGCTTGATATACACAGATACGCAGTATTTT.

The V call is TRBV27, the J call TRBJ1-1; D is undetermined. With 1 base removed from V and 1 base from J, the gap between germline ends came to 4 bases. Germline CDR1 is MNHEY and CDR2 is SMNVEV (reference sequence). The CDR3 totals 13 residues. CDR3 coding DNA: TGTGCCAGCAGTTTATATCCGAACACTGAAGCTTTCTTT. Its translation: CASSLYPNTEAFF.

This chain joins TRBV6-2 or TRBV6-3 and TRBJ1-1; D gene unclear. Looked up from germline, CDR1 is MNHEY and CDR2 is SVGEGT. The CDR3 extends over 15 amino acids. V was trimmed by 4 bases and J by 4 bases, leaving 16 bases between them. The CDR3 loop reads CASSFPVGLATEAFF. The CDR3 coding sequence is TGTGCCAGCAGTTTCCCCGTGGGGTTGGCCACTGAAGCTTTCTTT.

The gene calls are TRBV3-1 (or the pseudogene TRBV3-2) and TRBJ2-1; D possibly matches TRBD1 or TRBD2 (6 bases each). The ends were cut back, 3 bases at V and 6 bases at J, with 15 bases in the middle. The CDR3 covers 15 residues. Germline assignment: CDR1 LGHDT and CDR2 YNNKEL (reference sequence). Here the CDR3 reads CASSQGLGGGNEQFF. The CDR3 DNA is TGTGCCAGCAGCCAGGGATTAGGGGGAGGCAATGAGCAGTTCTTC.

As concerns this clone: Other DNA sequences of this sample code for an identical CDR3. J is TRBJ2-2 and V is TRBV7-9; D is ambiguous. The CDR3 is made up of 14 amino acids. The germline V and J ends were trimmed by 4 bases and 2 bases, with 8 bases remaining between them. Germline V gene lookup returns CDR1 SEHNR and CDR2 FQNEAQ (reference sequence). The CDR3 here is CASSSRTNTGELFF. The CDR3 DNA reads TGTGCCAGCAGCTCAAGGACCAACACCGGGGAGCTGTTTTTT.